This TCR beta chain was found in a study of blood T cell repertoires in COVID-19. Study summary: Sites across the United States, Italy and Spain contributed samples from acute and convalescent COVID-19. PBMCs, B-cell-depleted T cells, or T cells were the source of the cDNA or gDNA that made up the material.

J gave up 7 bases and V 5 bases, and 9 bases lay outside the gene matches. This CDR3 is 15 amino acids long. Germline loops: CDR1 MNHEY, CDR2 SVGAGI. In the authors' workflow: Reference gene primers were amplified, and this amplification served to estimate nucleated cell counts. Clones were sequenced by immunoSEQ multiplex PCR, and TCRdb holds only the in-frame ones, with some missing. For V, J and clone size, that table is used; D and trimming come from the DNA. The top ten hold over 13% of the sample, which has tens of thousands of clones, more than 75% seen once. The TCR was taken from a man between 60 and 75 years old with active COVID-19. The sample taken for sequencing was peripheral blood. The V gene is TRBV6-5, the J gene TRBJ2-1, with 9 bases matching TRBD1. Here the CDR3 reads CASSRGTGYKNEQFF. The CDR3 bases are TGTGCCAGCAGTAGAGGGACAGGGTATAAGAATGAGCAGTTCTTC.